This T cell receptor beta chain was recovered during a study of T cells in Graves' hyperthyroidism and ophthalmopathy (dated by TCRdb to about 2019). Regarding the complete study: To identify distinguishing TCR V-J signatures, a discovery cohort of about 100 patients was used, comprising 43 with Graves' ophthalmopathy and approximately 57 with stable Graves' hyperthyroidism. Whether ophthalmopathy could be predicted prospectively was tested in an independent validation cohort made up of about 20 hyperthyroidism patients plus 17 patients who later progressed to ophthalmopathy. The approximately 100 discovery patients were divided at random into training and test sets in a 7:3 ratio. Thyroid tissue and blood T-cell repertoires from six Graves' hyperthyroidism patients were also compared in the study. Following sampling, methimazole starting at 30 mg daily was given to hyperthyroidism patients, and high-dose intravenous methylprednisolone was given to ophthalmopathy patients. The paper describes TCR Vbeta CDR3 sequencing of about 140 peripheral blood samples, made up of under 50 ophthalmopathy patients, roughly 72 hyperthyroidism patients and some 17 progressor patients.

Results and caveats for the whole study, not just this receptor: Ophthalmopathy was separated from stable hyperthyroidism by a 13 V-J signature model, with over 85% sensitivity and about 81% specificity obtained in cross-validation and 80%/75% obtained in testing. No statistical method was used to set the sample size in advance, and investigators knew the group allocation. Most expanded thyroid clonotypes (frequency above 0.001) were also detected in blood, suggesting blood repertoires may reflect thyroid immune responses. In validation, progression to ophthalmopathy was predicted by the model with 65% to 71% sensitivity and 72.22% specificity, a median of about 6 months before onset.

A note on this clonotype: Its recognized antigen is unknown. The record has no base qualities; no much larger clone is one base away.

TCR beta CDR3 regions were amplified from RNA transcripts. The TCR CDR3 was subjected to a first round of RT-PCR using the HTBI primer set and the Qiagen OneStep RT-PCR kit. A second multiplex PCR round built the libraries, followed by size selection and purification. Libraries were sequenced paired-end with 100 bp reads on an Illumina HiSeq2000. From the authors' description of their analysis: SOAPnuke was used to process the raw data, throwing out any read that contained adapters or uncalled bases, had a mean Phred below 15, or lacked an exact constant-primer or identifier match. COPE v1.2.5 was used to merge high-quality paired reads, and clonotypes were defined as unique nucleotide sequences. MiTCR v1.1 was used to align the clonotypes against IMGT TRBV, TRBD and TRBJ reference segments. Analysis was restricted to V-J combinations with a frequency above 0.0001, which covered 99% to 99.2% of repertoires. A TCS score was defined as the ratio between F50 (clonal expansion) and ExV (chaos), using BLOSUM62-based TCRdist between CDR3 peptides within each V-J. Welch's t-statistics and random forest reduced roughly 540 V-J features to 13, which were used in a naive Bayes classifier (R e1071). The similarity between thyroid and blood repertoires was quantified using the Morisita-Horn index. TCRdb trimmed the raw reads at Q25, called clones with MiXCR and kept productive beta chains. All rows with the same CDR3 protein become a single entry with the most common DNA and genes. The V and J calls and clone size come from TCRdb's table, not from the authors' own analysis. The sample profile shows hundreds of thousands of distinct CDR3 sequences; 45% of them were found once. The top ten hold about 7.7% of the sample.

Including cysteine and phenylalanine, the CDR3 has 15 amino acids. Only the CDR3 DNA is retained, 45 bases long and in frame from the first base. CDR1 is given as WNHNN and CDR2 as SYGVQD, both from the germline V gene (reference sequence). For this chain, trimming is 4 bases at the V end and 3 bases at the J end, and the number of junction bases without a gene match is 8. The study excluded patients with uncontrolled infections, other autoimmune diseases, pregnancy or lactation. Diagnoses were based on clinical symptoms, serum thyroxine and TRAb, thyroid ultrasound and orbital computed tomography. Trizol reagent was used to extract total RNA, and RNA quality was then checked on an Agilent 2100 Bioanalyzer.

The sequence came from an adult man with Graves' disease, either hyperthyroidism or ophthalmopathy (not recorded which). The sequenced sample was peripheral blood or thyroid tissue (not recorded which). Here the chain combines TRBV10-1 and TRBJ2-7; 8 central bases correspond to TRBD2. The DNA sequence is as follows: TGCGCCAGCAGTGGGACAGCGGGAGTCGGCTACGAGCAGTACTTC. This translates into CASSGTAGVGYEQYF.